This TCR beta chain was profiled in a study of T cell responses to AZD1222 COVID-19 vaccine. The CDR3 is 15 residues long. Germline V gene lookup returns CDR1 LGHDT and CDR2 YNNKEL (reference sequence). Libraries were prepared by immunoSEQ multiplex PCR; TCRdb keeps only in-frame clonotypes and omits some of them. Of 150,000 to 200,000 clones listed, around 90% are singletons. A remark on this clone: One end of the junction does not line up with germline, which may come from a read error.

Sequenced here: peripheral blood, sampled on day 0 of AZD1222 vaccination. V is TRBV3-1 (or the pseudogene TRBV3-2) and J is TRBJ1-4, with D hard to call. This clonotype was obtained from an adult in good health. The CDR3 sequence is CASRQEAATNEKLFF. Here the CDR3 DNA reads TGTGCCAGCAGGCAAGAAGCTGCAACTAATGAAAAACTGTTTTTT.